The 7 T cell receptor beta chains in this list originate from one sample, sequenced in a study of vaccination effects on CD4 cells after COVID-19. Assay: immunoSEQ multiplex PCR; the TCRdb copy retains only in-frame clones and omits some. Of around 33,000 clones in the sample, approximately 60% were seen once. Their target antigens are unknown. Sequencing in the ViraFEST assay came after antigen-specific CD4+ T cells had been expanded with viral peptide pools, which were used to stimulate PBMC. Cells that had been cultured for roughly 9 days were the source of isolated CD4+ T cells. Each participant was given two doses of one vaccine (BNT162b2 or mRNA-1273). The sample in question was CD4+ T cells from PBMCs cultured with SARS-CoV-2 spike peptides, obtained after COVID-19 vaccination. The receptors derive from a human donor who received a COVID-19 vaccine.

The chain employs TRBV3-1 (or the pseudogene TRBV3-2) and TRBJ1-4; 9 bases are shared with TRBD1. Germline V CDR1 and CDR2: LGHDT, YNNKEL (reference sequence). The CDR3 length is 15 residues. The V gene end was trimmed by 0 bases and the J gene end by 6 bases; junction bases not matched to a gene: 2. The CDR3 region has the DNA TGTGCCAGCAGCCAAGAGGGGACAGGGTATGAAAAACTGTTTTTT. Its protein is CASSQEGTGYEKLFF.

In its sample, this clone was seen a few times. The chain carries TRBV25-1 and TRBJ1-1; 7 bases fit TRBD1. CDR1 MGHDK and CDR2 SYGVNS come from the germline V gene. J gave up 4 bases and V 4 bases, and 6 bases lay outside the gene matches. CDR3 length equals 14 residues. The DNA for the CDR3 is TGTGCCAGCAGTGCCCAACAGGGGACCACTGAAGCTTTCTTT. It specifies CASSAQQGTTEAFF.

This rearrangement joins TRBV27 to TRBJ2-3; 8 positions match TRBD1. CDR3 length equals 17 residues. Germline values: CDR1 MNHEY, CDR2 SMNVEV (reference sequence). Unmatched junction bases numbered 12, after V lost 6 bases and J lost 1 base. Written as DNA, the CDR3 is TGTGCCAGCAGCCCGAAACCCCCGGGACAGGGCACAGATACGCAGTATTTT. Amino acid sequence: CASSPKPPGQGTDTQYF.

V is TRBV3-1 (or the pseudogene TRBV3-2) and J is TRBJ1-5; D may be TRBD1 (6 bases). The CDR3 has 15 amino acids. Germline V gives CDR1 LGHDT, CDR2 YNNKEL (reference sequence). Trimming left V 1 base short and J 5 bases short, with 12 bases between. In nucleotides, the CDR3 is TGTGCCAGCAGCCAAGTGTGGGGGGCCGATCAGCCCCAGCATTTT. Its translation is CASSQVWGADQPQHF.

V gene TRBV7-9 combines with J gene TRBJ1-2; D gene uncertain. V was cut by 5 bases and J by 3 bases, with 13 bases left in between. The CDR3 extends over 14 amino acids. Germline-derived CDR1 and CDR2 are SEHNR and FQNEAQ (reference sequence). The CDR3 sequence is CASSTRDPDYGYTF. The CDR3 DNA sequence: TGTGCCAGCAGCACTAGGGATCCCGACTATGGCTACACCTTC. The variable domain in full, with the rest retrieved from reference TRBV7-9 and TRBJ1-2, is DTGVSQNPRHKITKRGQNVTFRCDPISEHNRLYWYRQTLGQGPEFLTYFQNEAQLEKSRLLSDRFSAERPKGSFSTLEIQRTEQGDSAMYLCASSTRDPDYGYTFGSGTRLTVV.

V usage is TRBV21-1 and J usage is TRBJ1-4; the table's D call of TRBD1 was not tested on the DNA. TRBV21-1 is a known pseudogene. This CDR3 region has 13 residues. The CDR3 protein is CATPQVLNEKLFF. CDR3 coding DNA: TGTGCCACCCCCCAGGTCCTAAATGAAAAACTGTTTTTT.

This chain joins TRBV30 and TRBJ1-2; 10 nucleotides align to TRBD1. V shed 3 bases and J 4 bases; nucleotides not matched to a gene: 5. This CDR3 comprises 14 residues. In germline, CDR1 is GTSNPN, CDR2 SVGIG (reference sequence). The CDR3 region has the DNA TGTGCCTGGAGAACCAGGACAGGGGGCTATGGCTACACCTTC. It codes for CAWRTRTGGYGYTF.